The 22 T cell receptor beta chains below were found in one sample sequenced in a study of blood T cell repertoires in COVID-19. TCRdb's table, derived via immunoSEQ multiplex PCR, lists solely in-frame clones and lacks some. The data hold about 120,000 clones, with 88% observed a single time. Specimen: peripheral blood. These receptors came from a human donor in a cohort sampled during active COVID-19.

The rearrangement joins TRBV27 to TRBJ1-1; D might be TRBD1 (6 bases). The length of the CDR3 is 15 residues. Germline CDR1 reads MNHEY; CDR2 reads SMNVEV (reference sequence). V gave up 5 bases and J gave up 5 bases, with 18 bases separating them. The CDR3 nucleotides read TGTGCCAGCAGTCCCTCGCGGGGGCCGGGGACTGAAGCTTTCTTT. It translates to CASSPSRGPGTEAFF.

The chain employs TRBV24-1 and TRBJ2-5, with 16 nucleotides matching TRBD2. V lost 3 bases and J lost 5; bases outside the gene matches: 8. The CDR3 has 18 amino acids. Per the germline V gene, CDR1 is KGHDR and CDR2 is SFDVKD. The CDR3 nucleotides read TGTGCCACCAGTGATCCGGGACTAGCGGGAGGGGAGCGGGAGACCCAGTACTTC. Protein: CATSDPGLAGGERETQYF.

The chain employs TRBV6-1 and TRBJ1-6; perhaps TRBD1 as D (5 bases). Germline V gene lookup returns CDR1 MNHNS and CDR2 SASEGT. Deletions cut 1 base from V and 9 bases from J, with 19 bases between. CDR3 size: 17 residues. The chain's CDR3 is CASSEVWFGSGFSPLHF. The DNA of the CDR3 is TGTGCCAGCAGTGAAGTTTGGTTCGGGTCAGGGTTTTCACCCCTCCACTTT.

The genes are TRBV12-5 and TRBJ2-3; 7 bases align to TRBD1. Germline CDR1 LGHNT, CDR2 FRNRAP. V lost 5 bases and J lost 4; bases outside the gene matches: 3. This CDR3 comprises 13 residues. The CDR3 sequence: CASGLGGADTQYF. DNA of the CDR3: TGTGCTAGTGGTCTAGGGGGCGCAGATACGCAGTATTTT.

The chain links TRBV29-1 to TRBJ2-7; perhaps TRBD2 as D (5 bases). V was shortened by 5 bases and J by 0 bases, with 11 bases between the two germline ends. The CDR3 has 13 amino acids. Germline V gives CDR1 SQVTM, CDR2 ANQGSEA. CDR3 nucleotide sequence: TGCAGCGTTCAACCGAGGGACTCCTACGAGCAGTACTTC. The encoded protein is CSVQPRDSYEQYF.

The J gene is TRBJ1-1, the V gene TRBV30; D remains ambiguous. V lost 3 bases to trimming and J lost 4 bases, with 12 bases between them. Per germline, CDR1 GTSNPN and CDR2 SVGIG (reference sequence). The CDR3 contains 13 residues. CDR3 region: CAWSGSRGTEAFF. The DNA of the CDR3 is TGTGCCTGGAGCGGGTCCCGTGGCACTGAAGCTTTCTTT.

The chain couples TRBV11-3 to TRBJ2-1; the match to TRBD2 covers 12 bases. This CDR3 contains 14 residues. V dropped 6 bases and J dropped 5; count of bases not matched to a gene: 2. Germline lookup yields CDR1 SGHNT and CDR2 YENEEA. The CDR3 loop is CASSRTSGDNEQFF. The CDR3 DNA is TGTGCCAGCAGTCGGACTAGCGGGGACAATGAGCAGTTCTTC.

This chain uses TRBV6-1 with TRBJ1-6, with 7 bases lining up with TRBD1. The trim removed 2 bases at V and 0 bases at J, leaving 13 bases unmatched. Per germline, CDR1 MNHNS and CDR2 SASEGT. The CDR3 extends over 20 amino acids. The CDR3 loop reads CASSEQGGPYISSYNSPLHF. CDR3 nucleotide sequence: TGTGCCAGCAGTGAACAAGGGGGCCCGTACATTAGCTCCTATAATTCACCCCTCCACTTT.

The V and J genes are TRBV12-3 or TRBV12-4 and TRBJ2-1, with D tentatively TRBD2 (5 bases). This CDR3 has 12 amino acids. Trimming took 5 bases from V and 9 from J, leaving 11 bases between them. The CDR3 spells CASSPFRGEQFF. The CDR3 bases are TGTGCCAGCAGTCCCTTCCGGGGTGAGCAGTTCTTC.

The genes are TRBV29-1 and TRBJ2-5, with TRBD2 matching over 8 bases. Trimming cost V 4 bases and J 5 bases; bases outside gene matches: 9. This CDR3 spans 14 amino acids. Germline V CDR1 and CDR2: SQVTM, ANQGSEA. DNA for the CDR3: TGCAGCGTTGTTCGGGGGGGTGATCGGGAGACCCAGTACTTC. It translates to CSVVRGGDRETQYF.

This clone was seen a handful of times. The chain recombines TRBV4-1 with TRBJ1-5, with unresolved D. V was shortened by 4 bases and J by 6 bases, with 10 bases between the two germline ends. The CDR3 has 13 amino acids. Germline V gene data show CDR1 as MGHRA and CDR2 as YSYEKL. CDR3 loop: CASSPAGFQPQHF. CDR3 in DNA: TGCGCCAGCAGCCCTGCGGGGTTTCAGCCCCAGCATTTT.

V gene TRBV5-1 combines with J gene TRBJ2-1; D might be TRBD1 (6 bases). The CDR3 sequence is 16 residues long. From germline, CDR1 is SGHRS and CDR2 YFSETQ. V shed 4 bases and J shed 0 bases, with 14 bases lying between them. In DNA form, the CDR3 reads TGCGCCAGCAGCCAAAGTCAGGGGCTCTCCTACAATGAGCAGTTCTTC. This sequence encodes CASSQSQGLSYNEQFF.

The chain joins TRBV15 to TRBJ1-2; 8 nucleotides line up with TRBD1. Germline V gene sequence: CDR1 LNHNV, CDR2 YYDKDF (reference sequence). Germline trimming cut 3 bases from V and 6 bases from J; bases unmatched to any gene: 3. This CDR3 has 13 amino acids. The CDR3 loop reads CATSRDRANGYTF. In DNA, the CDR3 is TGTGCCACCAGCAGGGACAGGGCGAATGGCTACACCTTC.

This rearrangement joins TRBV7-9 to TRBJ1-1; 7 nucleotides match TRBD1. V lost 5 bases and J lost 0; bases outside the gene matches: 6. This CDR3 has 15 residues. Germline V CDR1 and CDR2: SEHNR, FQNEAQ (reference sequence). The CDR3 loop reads CASSGGTVMNTEAFF. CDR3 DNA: TGTGCCAGCAGCGGCGGGACAGTGATGAACACTGAAGCTTTCTTT.

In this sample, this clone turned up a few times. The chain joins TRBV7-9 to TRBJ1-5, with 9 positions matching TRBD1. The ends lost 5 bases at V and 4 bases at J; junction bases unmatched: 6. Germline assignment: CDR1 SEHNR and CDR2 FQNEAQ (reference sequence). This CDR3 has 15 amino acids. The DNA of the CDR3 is TGTGCCAGCAGCCCCATCGGACAGGGGAATCAGCCCCAGCATTTT. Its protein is CASSPIGQGNQPQHF.

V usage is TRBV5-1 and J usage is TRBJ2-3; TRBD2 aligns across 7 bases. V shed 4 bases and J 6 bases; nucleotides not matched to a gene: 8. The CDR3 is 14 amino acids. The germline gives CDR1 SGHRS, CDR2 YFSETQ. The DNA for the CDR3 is TGCGCCAGCAGCCCCCAGGCGGGGGTGGATACGCAGTATTTT. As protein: CASSPQAGVDTQYF. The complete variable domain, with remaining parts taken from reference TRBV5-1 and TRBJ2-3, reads KAGVTQTPRYLIKTRGQQVTLSCSPISGHRSVSWYQQTPGQGLQFLFEYFSETQRNKGNFPGRFSGRQFSNSRSEMNVSTLELGDSALYLCASSPQAGVDTQYFGPGTRLTVL.

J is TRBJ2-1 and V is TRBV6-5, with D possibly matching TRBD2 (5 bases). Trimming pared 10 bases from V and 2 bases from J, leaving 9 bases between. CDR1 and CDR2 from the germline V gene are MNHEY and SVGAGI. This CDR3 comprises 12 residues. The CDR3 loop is CATYGTYNEQFF. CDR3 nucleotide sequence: TGTGCCACCTACGGGACCTACAATGAGCAGTTCTTC.

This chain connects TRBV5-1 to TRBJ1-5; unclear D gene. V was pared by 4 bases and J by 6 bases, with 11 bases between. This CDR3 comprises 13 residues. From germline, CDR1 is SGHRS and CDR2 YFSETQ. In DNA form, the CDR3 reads TGCGCCAGCAGCGTGGATGGTAGTCAGCCCCAGCATTTT. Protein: CASSVDGSQPQHF.

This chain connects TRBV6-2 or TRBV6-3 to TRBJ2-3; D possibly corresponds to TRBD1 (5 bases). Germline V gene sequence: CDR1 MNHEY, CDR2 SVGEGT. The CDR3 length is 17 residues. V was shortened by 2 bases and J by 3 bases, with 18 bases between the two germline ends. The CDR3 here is CASSYVLVSQGTDTQYF. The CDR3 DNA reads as TGTGCCAGCAGTTACGTGTTGGTCTCCCAGGGTACAGATACGCAGTATTTT.

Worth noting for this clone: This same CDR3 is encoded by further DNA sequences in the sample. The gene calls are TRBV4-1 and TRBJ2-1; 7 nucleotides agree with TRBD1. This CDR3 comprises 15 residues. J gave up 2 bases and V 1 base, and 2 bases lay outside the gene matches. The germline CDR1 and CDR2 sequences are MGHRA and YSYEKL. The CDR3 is CASSQGQGPYNEQFF. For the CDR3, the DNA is TGCGCCAGCAGCCAAGGACAGGGCCCCTACAATGAGCAGTTCTTC.

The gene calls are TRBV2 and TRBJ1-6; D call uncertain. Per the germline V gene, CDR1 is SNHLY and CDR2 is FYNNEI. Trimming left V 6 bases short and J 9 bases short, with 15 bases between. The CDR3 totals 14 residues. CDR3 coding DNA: TGTGCCAGCAGAAGAGGGCGGACTGGTTCACCCCTCCACTTT. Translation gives CASRRGRTGSPLHF.

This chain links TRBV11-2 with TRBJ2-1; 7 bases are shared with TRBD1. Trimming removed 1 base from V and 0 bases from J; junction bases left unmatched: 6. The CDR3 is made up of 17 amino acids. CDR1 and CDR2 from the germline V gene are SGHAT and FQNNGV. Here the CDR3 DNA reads TGTGCCAGCAGCTTAGTTGGTGGACAGGTCTCCTACAATGAGCAGTTCTTC. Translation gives CASSLVGGQVSYNEQFF.